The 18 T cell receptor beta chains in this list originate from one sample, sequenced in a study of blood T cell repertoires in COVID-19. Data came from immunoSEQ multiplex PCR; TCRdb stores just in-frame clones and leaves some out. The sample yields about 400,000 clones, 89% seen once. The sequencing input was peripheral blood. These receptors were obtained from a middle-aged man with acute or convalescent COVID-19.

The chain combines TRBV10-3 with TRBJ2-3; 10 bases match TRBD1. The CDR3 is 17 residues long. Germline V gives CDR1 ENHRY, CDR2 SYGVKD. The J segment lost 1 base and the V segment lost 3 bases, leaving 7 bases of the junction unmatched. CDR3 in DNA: TGTGCCATCAGTGACAATTCCGGGACAGGGGGCACAGATACGCAGTATTTT. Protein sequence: CAISDNSGTGGTDTQYF.

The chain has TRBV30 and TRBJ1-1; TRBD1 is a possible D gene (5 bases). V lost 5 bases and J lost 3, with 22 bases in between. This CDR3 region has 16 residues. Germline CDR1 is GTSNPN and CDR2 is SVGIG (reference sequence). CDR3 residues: CAWGPWGGWSDTEAFF. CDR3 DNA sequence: TGTGCCTGGGGCCCCTGGGGGGGGTGGTCGGACACTGAAGCTTTCTTT.

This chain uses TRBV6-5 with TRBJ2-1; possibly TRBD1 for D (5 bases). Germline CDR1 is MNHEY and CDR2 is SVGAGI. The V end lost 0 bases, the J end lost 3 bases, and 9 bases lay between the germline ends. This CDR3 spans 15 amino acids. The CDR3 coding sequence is TGTGCCAGCAGTTACTCTCGACAGAACTACAATGAGCAGTTCTTC. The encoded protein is CASSYSRQNYNEQFF.

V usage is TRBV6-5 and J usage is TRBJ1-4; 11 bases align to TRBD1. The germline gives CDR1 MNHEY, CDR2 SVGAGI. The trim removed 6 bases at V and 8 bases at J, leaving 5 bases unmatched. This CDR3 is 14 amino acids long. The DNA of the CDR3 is TGTGCCAGCAGGGACAGGGGGCCTTGGGAAAAACTGTTTTTT. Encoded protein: CASRDRGPWEKLFF.

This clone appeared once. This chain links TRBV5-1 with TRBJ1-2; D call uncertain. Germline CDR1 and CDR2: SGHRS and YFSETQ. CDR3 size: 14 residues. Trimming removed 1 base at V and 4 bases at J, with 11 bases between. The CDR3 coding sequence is TGCGCCAGCAGCTTGTCACAGCCCCTCTATGGCTACACCTTC. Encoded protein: CASSLSQPLYGYTF.

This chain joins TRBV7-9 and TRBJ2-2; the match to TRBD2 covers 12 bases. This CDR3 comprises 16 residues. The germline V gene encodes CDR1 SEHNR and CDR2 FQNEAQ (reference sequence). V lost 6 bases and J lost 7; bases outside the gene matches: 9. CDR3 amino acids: CASRSASGRAVGELFF. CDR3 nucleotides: TGTGCCAGCAGGTCGGCTAGCGGGAGGGCCGTCGGGGAGCTGTTTTTT.

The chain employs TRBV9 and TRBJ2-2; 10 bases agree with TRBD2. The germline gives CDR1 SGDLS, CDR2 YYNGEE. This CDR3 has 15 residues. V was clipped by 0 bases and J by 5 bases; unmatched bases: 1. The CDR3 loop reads CASSVGGLATGELFF. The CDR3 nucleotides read TGTGCCAGCAGCGTAGGGGGACTAGCGACCGGGGAGCTGTTTTTT.

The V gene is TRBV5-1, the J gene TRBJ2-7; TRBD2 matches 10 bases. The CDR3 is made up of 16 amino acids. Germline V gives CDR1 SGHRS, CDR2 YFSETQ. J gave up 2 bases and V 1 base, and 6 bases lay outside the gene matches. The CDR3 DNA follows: TGCGCCAGCAGCTTGATCCTAGCGGGGGAGACCTACGAGCAGTACTTC. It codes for CASSLILAGETYEQYF.

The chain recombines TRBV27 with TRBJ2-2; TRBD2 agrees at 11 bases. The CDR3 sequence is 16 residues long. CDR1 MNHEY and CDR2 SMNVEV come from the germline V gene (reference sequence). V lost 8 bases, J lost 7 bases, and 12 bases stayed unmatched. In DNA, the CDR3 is TGTGCCAGCGTCGCTAGCGGGAGGCCTTCGGGCGGGGAGCTGTTTTTT. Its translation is CASVASGRPSGGELFF.

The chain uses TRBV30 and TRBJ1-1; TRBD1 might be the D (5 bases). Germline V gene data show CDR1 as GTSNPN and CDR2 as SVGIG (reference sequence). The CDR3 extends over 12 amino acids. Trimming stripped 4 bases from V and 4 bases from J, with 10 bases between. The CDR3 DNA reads TGTGCCTGGAACCAGGGTTCCACTGAAGCTTTCTTT. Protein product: CAWNQGSTEAFF.

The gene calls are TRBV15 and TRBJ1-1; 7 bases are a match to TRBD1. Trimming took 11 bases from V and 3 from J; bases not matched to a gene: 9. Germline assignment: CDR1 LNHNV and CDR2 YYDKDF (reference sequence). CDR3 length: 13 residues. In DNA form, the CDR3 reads TGTGCCTCCGCGAGGGGGCGGGACACTGAAGCTTTCTTT. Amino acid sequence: CASARGRDTEAFF.

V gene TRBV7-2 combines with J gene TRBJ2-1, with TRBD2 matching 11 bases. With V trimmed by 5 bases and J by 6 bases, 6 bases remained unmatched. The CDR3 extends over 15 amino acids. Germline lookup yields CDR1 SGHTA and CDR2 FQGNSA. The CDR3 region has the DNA TGTGCCAGCAGCCCGGGACTAGCGGAGTCCAATGAGCAGTTCTTC. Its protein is CASSPGLAESNEQFF.

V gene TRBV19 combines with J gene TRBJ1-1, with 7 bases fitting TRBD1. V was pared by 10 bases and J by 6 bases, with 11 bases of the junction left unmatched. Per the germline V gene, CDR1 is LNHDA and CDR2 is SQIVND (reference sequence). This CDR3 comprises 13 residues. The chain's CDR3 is CATRQGRVAEAFF. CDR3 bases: TGTGCCACTCGACAGGGAAGGGTGGCTGAAGCTTTCTTT.

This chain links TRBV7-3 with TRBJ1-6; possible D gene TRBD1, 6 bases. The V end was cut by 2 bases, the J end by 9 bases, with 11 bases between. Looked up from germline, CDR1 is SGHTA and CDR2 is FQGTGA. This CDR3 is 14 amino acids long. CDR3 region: CASSLLGGSSPLHF. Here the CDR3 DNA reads TGTGCCAGCAGCTTACTTGGGGGCAGTTCACCCCTCCACTTT.

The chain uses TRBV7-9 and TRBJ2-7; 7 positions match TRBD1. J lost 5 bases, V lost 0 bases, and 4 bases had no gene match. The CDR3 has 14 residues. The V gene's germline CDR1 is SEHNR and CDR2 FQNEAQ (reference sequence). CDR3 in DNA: TGTGCCAGCAGCTTAGCTTACAGGGGCCACGAGCAGTACTTC. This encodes CASSLAYRGHEQYF.

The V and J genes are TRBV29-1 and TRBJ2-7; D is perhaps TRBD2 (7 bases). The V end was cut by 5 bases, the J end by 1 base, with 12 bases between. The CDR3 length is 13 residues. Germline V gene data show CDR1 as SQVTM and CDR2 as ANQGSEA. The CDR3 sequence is CSVLGGGSYEQYF. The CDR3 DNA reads TGCAGCGTTTTAGGGGGGGGATCCTACGAGCAGTACTTC.

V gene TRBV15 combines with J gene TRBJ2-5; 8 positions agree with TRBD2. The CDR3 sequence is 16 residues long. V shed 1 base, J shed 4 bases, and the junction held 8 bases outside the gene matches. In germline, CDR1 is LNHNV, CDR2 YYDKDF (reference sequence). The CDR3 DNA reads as TGTGCCACCAGCAGAGGACCGGGACTAGGGGCAGAGACCCAGTACTTC. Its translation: CATSRGPGLGAETQYF. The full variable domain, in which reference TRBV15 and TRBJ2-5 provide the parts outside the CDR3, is DAMVIQNPRYQVTQFGKPVTLSCSQTLNHNVMYWYQQKSSQAPKLLFHYYDKDFNNEADTPDNFQSRRPNTSFCFLDIRSPGLGDTAMYLCATSRGPGLGAETQYFGPGTRLLVL.

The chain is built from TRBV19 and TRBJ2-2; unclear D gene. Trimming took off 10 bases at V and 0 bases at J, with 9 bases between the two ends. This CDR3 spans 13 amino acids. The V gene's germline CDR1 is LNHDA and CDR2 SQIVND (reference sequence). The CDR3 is CATPLSNTGELFF. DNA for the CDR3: TGTGCCACTCCCCTATCGAACACCGGGGAGCTGTTTTTT.